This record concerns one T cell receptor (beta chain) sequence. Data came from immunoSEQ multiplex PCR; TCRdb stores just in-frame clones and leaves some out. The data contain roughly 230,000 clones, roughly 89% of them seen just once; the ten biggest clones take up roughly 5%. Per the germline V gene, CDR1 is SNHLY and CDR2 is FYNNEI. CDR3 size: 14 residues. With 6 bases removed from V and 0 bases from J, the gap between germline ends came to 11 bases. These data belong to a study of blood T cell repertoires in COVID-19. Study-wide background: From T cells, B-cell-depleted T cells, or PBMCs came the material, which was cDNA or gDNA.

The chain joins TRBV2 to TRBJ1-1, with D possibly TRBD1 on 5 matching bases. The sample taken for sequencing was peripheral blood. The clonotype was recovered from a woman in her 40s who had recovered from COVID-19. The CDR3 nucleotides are TGTGCCAGCAGGGAACAGGATATGAACACTGAAGCTTTCTTT. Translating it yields CASREQDMNTEAFF.